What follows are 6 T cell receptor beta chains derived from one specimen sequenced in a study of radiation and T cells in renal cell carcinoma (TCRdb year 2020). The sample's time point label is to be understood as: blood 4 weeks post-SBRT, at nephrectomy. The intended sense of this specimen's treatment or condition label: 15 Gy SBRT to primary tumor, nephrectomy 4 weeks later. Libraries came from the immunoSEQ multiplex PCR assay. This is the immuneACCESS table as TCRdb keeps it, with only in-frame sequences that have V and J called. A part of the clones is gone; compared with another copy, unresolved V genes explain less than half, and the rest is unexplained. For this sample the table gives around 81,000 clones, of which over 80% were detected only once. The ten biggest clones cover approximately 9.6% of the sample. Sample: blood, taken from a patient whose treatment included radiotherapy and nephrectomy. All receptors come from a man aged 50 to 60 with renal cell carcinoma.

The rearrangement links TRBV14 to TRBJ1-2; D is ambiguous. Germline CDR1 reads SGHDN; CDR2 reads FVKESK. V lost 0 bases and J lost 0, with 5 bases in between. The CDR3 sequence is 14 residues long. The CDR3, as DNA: TGTGCCAGCAGCCAAGACCAAGCTAACTATGGCTACACCTTC. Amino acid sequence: CASSQDQANYGYTF.

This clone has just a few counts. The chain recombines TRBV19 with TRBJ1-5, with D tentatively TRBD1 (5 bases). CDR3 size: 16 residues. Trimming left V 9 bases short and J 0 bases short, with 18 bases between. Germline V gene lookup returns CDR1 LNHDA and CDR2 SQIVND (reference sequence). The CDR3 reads CASHTGTGLSNQPQHF. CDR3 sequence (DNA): TGTGCCAGCCACACCGGGACGGGCCTTAGCAATCAGCCCCAGCATTTT.

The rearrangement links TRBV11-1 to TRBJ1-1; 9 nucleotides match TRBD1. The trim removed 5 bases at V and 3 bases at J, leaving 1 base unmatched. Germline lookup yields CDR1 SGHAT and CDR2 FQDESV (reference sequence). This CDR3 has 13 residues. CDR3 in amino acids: CASSRDRDTEAFF. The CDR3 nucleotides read TGTGCCAGCAGCAGGGACAGGGACACTGAAGCTTTCTTT.

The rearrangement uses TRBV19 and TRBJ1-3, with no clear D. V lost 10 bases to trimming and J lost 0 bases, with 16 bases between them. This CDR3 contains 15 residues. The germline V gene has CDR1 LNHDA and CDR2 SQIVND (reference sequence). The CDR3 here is CATQKVESSGNTIYF. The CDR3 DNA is TGTGCCACACAAAAGGTCGAAAGCTCTGGAAACACCATATATTTT. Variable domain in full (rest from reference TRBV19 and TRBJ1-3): DGGITQSPKYLFRKEGQNVTLSCEQNLNHDAMYWYRQDPGQGLRLIYYSQIVNDFQKGDIAEGYSVSREKKESFPLTVTSAQKNPTAFYLCATQKVESSGNTIYFGEGSWLTVV.

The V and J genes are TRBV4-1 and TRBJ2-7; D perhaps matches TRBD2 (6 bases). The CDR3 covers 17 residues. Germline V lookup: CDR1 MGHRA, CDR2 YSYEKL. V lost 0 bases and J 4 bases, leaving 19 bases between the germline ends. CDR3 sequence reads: CASSQDLEAELAYEQYF. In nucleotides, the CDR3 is TGCGCCAGCAGCCAAGATCTAGAGGCAGAACTAGCTTACGAGCAGTACTTC.

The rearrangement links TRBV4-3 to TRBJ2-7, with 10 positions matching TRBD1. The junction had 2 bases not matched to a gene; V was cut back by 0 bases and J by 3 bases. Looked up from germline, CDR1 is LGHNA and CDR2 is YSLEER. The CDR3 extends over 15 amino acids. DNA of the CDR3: TGCGCCAGCAGCCAAGATTGGACAGGGGGCTACGAGCAGTACTTC. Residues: CASSQDWTGGYEQYF.